This is a list of T cell receptor beta chains from one sample in a study of T cell repertoires in ileal Crohn's disease. Assay used: immunoSEQ multiplex PCR; TCRdb lists only in-frame clones, some missing. There are 25,000 to 30,000 clones in the sample; about 81% occur only once, and less than 7% lies in the top ten. Sequencing input: ileal tissue. The source of these receptors is an adult with Crohn's disease. Both conserved end residues are part of each CDR3. D genes are given only for firm matches. Rows may omit the clone size; those that give it use once, few, many or a size class.

J gene: TRBJ1-1; D gene: TRBD1; V gene: TRBV27; clone size: NA; CDR3 DNA: TGTGCCAGCAGTCTTGGGACAGGGTATGGGTTTGGGACTGAAGCTTTCTTT; CDR3 protein: CASSLGTGYGFGTEAFF
J gene: TRBJ1-6; D gene: NA; V gene: TRBV27; clone size: once; CDR3 DNA: TGTGCCAGCAGTAAATCAGGGGTAGAGAATTCACCCCTCCACTTT; CDR3 protein: CASSKSGVENSPLHF
J gene: TRBJ2-7; D gene: TRBD1; V gene: TRBV28; clone size: NA; CDR3 DNA: TGTGCCAGCAGCTCGGGACAGGACCTCGAGCAGTACTTC; CDR3 protein: CASSSGQDLEQYF
J gene: TRBJ1-4; D gene: NA; V gene: TRBV28; clone size: NA; CDR3 DNA: TGTGCCGTTTCCCGGGCTAATGAAAAACTGTTTTTT; CDR3 protein: CAVSRANEKLFF
J gene: TRBJ2-7; D gene: TRBD2; V gene: TRBV19; clone size: NA; CDR3 DNA: TGTGCCAGTAGTATAGTAGCTAGCGGGCCCGAGCAGTACTTC; CDR3 protein: CASSIVASGPEQYF
J gene: TRBJ1-5; D gene: NA; V gene: TRBV4-1; clone size: NA; CDR3 DNA: TGCGCCAGCAGCCAAGTCGCGAACAGGGATTTGGACAATCAGCCCCAGCATTTT; CDR3 protein: CASSQVANRDLDNQPQHF
J gene: TRBJ2-7; D gene: TRBD2; V gene: TRBV25-1; clone size: few; CDR3 DNA: TGTGCCAGCAGTTCTCGGACTAGCGGGGGGGCCTACGAGCAGTACTTC; CDR3 protein: CASSSRTSGGAYEQYF
J gene: TRBJ1-4; D gene: TRBD1; V gene: TRBV7-4; clone size: NA; CDR3 DNA: TGTGCCAGCAGCCCTCGGGACAGTAATGAAAAACTGTTTTTT; CDR3 protein: CASSPRDSNEKLFF
J gene: TRBJ2-7; D gene: NA; V gene: TRBV5-6; clone size: NA; CDR3 DNA: TGTGCCAGCAGCTTCGAGAGCTACGAGCAGTACTTC; CDR3 protein: CASSFESYEQYF
J gene: TRBJ2-1; D gene: TRBD1; V gene: TRBV6-5; clone size: NA; CDR3 DNA: TGTGCCAGCAGGGAACCGAACAGGGGGTGGGATGAGCAGTTCTTC; CDR3 protein: CASREPNRGWDEQFF
J gene: TRBJ1-1; D gene: NA; V gene: TRBV5-1; clone size: NA; CDR3 DNA: TGCGCCAGCAGCTTGGGGGGCCCGAACACTGAAGCTTTCTTT; CDR3 protein: CASSLGGPNTEAFF
J gene: TRBJ1-2; D gene: NA; V gene: TRBV6-6; clone size: NA; CDR3 DNA: TGTGCCAGCAGCCAGGACAGCTTCTATGGCTACACCTTC; CDR3 protein: CASSQDSFYGYTF
J gene: TRBJ2-3; D gene: TRBD2; V gene: TRBV11-2; clone size: once; CDR3 DNA: TGTGCCAGCAGCTCCGGGACTAGCGGGGCAGATACGCAGTATTTT; CDR3 protein: CASSSGTSGADTQYF
J gene: TRBJ2-7; D gene: TRBD1; V gene: TRBV7-9; clone size: NA; CDR3 DNA: TGTGCCAGCAGCTTAGGAGGACAGGGGCCTTCTTTTTACGAGCAGTACTTC; CDR3 protein: CASSLGGQGPSFYEQYF
J gene: TRBJ1-2; D gene: NA; V gene: TRBV30; clone size: NA; CDR3 DNA: TGTGCCTGGAGTGTAATGAGGGGGATTCTTAACTATGGCTACACCTTC; CDR3 protein: CAWSVMRGILNYGYTF
J gene: TRBJ2-3; D gene: NA; V gene: TRBV6-8; clone size: NA; CDR3 DNA: TGTGCCAGCCCCCTATATAGACTTGATGCTAGCACAGATACGCAGTATTTT; CDR3 protein: CASPLYRLDASTDTQYF
J gene: TRBJ1-4; D gene: TRBD1; V gene: TRBV5-1; clone size: few; CDR3 DNA: TGCGCCAGCAGATTGACAGGGCTAAATGAAAAACTGTTTTTT; CDR3 protein: CASRLTGLNEKLFF
J gene: TRBJ1-1; D gene: TRBD1; V gene: TRBV7-9; clone size: NA; CDR3 DNA: TGTGCCAGCAGCCCCACGAGGACAGGGGGGGCGAACACTGAAGCTTTCTTT; CDR3 protein: CASSPTRTGGANTEAFF
J gene: TRBJ2-7; D gene: TRBD1; V gene: TRBV6-6; clone size: NA; CDR3 DNA: TGTGCCAGCAGTTTTACAGGGGCCGGCGAGCAGTACTTC; CDR3 protein: CASSFTGAGEQYF
J gene: TRBJ2-3; D gene: NA; V gene: TRBV19; clone size: NA; CDR3 DNA: TGTGCCAGTACCGACCCCAGCCTCGGGACAGATACGCAGTATTTT; CDR3 protein: CASTDPSLGTDTQYF
J gene: TRBJ2-1; D gene: TRBD1; V gene: TRBV9; clone size: NA; CDR3 DNA: TGTGCCAGCGGACAGGGGGCGCTTGAGCAGTTCTTC; CDR3 protein: CASGQGALEQFF
J gene: TRBJ2-3; D gene: TRBD2; V gene: TRBV5-1; clone size: NA; CDR3 DNA: TGCGCCAGCAGCTGGACTAGCGGGGGAGATACGCAGTATTTT; CDR3 protein: CASSWTSGGDTQYF
J gene: TRBJ2-1; D gene: TRBD2; V gene: TRBV29-1; clone size: NA; CDR3 DNA: TGCAGCGGATCCGGGACTAGCGGGGGCCCGGGCTACAATGAGCAGTTCTTC; CDR3 protein: CSGSGTSGGPGYNEQFF
J gene: TRBJ1-5; D gene: TRBD1; V gene: TRBV7-2; clone size: NA; CDR3 DNA: TGTGCCAGCAGCCCGATAGGGGGCGGGAATCAGCCCCAGCATTTT; CDR3 protein: CASSPIGGGNQPQHF
J gene: TRBJ1-2; D gene: NA; V gene: TRBV27; clone size: NA; CDR3 DNA: TGTGCCAGCAGGGGCTACTATGGCTACACCTTC; CDR3 protein: CASRGYYGYTF
J gene: TRBJ1-5; D gene: NA; V gene: TRBV19; clone size: NA; CDR3 DNA: TGTGCCAGTAGTATCCCCAGGGGCCCAGTGGGCAATCAGCCCCAGCATTTT; CDR3 protein: CASSIPRGPVGNQPQHF